This section outlines one T cell receptor beta chain sequence together with its context. This sample stems from a study of blood T cell repertoires in COVID-19. From germline, CDR1 is MDHEN and CDR2 SYDVKM. The CDR3 covers 15 residues. V was shortened by 2 bases and J by 1 base, with 11 bases between the two germline ends. The protocol was immunoSEQ multiplex PCR, while the TCRdb copy is restricted to in-frame clones and leaves out a portion. The repertoire holds about 190,000 clones, about 77% seen once, with 2.5% to 3% in the top ten. V usage is TRBV28 and J usage is TRBJ1-1, with a possible D match to TRBD1 (6 bases). Material: peripheral blood. This clonotype originated in a woman of 80 years or more with active or convalescent COVID-19. As DNA, the CDR3 is TGTGCCAGCAGTTTAGAGGGACATAAGAACACTGAAGCTTTCTTT. Protein product: CASSLEGHKNTEAFF.